This TCR beta chain was documented in a study of blood T cell repertoires in COVID-19. Germline CDR1 DFQATT, CDR2 SNEGSKA (reference sequence). The CDR3 length is 15 residues. Trimming took off 3 bases at V and 1 base at J, with 16 bases between the two ends. In the original workflow: Amplification with reference gene primers provided the estimates of nucleated cell counts. The method was immunoSEQ multiplex PCR; TCRdb's version includes in-frame clones alone and lacks a portion of them. That table furnishes V, J and clone size, whereas the DNA furnished D and trimming. The profile shows 150,000 to 200,000 clones, about 85% of them singletons. This clone was seen a handful of times.

This TCR was recovered from a woman in her thirties or forties with COVID-19, enrolled during active disease. The V call is TRBV20-1, the J call TRBJ2-7; possibly TRBD2 for D (6 bases). Sequences were obtained from peripheral blood. The CDR3 sequence is CSASSLAGTSYEQYF. CDR3 sequence (DNA): TGCAGTGCTAGTTCTTTGGCTGGGACTTCCTACGAGCAGTACTTC.